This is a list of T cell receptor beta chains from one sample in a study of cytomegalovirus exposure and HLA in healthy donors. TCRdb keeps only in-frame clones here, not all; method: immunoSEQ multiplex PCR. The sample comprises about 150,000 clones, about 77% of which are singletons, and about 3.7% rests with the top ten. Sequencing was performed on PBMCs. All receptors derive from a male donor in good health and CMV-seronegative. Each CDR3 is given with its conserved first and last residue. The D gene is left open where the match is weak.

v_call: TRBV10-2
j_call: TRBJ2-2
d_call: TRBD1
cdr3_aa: CASRAGTGVMNTGELFF

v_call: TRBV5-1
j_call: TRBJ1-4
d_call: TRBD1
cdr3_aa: CASTPTNTGAEKLFF

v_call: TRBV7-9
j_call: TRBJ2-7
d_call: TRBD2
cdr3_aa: CASSRTSGGIYEQYF

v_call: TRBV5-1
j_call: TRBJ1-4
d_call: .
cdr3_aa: CASRRTEGGEKLFF

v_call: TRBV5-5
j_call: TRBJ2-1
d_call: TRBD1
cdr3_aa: CASGGWDRDYNEQFF

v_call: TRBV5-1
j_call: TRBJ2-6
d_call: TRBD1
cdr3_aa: CASSGTGGTSGANVLTF

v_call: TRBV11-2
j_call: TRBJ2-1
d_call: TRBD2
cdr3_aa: CASSFRLAGSNEQFF

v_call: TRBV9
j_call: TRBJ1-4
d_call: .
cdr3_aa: CASSPPGRPKLFF

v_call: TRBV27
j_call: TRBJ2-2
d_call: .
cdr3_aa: CASRPVRQIGELFF

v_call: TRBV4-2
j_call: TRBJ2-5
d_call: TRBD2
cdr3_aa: CASSQYERERETQYF

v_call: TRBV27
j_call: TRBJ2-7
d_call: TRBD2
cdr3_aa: CASRPAGVIYEQYF

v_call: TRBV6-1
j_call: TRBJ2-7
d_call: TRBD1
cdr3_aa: CASSPTDRDYEQYF

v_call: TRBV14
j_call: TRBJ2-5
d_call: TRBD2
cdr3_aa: CASSPGASGRKTQYF

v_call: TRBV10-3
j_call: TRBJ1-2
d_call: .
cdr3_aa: CAISEDRLSGYGYTF

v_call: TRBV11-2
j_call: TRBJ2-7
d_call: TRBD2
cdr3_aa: CASSSQLAGAYEQYF

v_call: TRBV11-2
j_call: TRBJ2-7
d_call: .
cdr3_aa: CASSATRARLEQYF

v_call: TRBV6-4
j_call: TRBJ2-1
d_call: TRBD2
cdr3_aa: CASSEFTLAGGGNEQFF

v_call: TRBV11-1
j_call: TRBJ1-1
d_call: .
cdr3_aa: CASSYFGQEDAEAFF

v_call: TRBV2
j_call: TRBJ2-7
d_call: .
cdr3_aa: CASSENSPGYEQYF

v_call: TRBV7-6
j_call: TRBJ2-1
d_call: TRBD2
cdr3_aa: CASSFGTSGRNEQFF

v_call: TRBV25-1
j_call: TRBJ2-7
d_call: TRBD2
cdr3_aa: CASSVGLAVSYEQYF

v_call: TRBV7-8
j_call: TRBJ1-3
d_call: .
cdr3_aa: CASSLSGYSGNTIYF

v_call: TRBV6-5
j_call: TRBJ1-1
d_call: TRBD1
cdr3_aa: CASSPRGQGNTEAFF

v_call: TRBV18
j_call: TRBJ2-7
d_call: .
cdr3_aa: CASSPDPGSSYEQYF